These T cell receptor beta chains were read from a single sample in a study of vaccination and CD4 T cells after COVID-19. TCRdb reprocessed the PCR reads via MiXCR and lists one record per CDR3 protein. The sample gives just under 30,000 distinct CDR3 sequences, about 50% of which show up once; roughly 5% is in the top ten. The starting material was CD4+ T cells from blood, obtained about 7 months after SARS-CoV-2 vaccination. These receptor sequences come from a human donor who had recovered from COVID-19. Each CDR3 is given without its conserved first and last residue.

v_call cdr3_aa
TRBV6-2/TRBV6-3 AIKQTAKETQY
TRBV7-9 ASSLIDSGGEETQY
TRBV20-1 SARWGRPTEAF
TRBV7-6 ASSPPGRAGNEQF
TRBV19 ASSQKGGRLYEQY
TRBV7-9 ASSWGRVERY
TRBV2 ASRGQEGQPQH
TRBV7-6 ASSPGLAGEAHTGELF
TRBV7-6 ASSPGTVNTEAF
TRBV20-1 SARTSGRALPYEQY
TRBV19 ASIRGPGELF
TRBV20-1 SAGPSGQETQY
TRBV19 ASSEEVRSPLH
TRBV28 ASSLWSEQY
TRBV28 ASSPTAAYGYT
TRBV10-3 AISDSISGSPDTQY
TRBV12-3/TRBV12-4 ASRQLSNTEAF
TRBV7-2 ASSLVGKDQETQY
TRBV28 ASSLSGGTDTQY
TRBV20-1 SAADRGFLSGNTIY
TRBV6-5 ASSYRGGGKGYNEQF
TRBV15 ATSRARLGGYDTQY
TRBV9 ASSVEIRSPPDEQF
TRBV15 ATSHPGGDYGYT